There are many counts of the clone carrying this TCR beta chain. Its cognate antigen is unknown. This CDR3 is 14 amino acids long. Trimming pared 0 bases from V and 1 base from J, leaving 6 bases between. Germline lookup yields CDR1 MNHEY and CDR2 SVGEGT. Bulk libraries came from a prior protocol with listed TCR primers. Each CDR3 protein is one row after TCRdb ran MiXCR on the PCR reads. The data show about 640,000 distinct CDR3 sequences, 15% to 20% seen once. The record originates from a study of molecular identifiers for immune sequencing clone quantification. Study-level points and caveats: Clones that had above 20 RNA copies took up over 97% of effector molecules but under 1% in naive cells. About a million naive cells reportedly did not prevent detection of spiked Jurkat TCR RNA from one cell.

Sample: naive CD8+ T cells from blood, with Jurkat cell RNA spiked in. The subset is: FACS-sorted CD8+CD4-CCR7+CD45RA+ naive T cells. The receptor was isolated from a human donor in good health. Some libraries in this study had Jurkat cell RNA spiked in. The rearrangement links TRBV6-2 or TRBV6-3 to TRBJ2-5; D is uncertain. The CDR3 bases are TGTGCCAGCAGTTACTCAACGTTCCAAGAGACCCAGTACTTC. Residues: CASSYSTFQETQYF.